This T cell receptor beta chain was identified in a study of shared T cell receptors in the human thymus. With V trimmed by 6 bases and J by 4 bases, 5 bases remained unmatched. Germline V gene data show CDR1 as MNHNY and CDR2 as SVGAGI (reference sequence). The CDR3 covers 13 residues. Only in-frame clones appear in the TCRdb table, and some are missing; sequencing was by immunoSEQ multiplex PCR. Seen here are approximately 490,000 clones, about 80% observed once, and the top ten hold more than 0.01%. These data also featured in a second study, about human thymus T cells. That study reports: Thymic repertoires overlap heavily among unrelated individuals, related research has reported.

This clonotype originated in a boy in the first two years of life with a congenital heart defect. J is TRBJ1-1 and V is TRBV6-6; TRBD1 agrees at 7 bases. Sequencing was performed on thymocytes. CDR3 loop: CASSRQGLTEAFF. DNA for the CDR3: TGTGCCAGCAGCAGACAGGGCCTCACTGAAGCTTTCTTT.